Shown below are 24 T cell receptor beta chains from a single sample sequenced in a study of blood T cell repertoires in COVID-19. The protocol was immunoSEQ multiplex PCR, while the TCRdb copy is restricted to in-frame clones and leaves out a portion. In the table there are 95,000 to 110,000 clones, over 75% of which are singletons. Sample: peripheral blood. These receptors were obtained from a human donor in a cohort sampled during active COVID-19.

This chain links TRBV7-2 with TRBJ2-7; 8 bases are a match to TRBD2. Per the germline V gene, CDR1 is SGHTA and CDR2 is FQGNSA. V lost 4 bases to trimming and J lost 1 base; unmatched junction nucleotides: 12. The length of the CDR3 is 17 residues. The DNA for the CDR3 is TGTGCCAGCAGCTCCGGGACTAGATCAACTAGATCCTACGAGCAGTACTTC. Protein: CASSSGTRSTRSYEQYF.

The chain is built from TRBV4-1 and TRBJ1-5; TRBD1 matches 10 bases. V trimming: 4 bases; J trimming: 5 bases; junction bases outside the gene matches: 14. From germline, CDR1 is MGHRA and CDR2 YSYEKL. The CDR3 is 18 amino acids. The CDR3: CASSPGGRTGGSDQPQHF. Written as DNA, the CDR3 is TGCGCCAGCAGCCCAGGAGGAAGGACAGGGGGATCGGATCAGCCCCAGCATTTT.

The sample holds one count of this clone. The rearrangement uses TRBV24-1 and TRBJ2-1; possibly TRBD1 for D (6 bases). The length of the CDR3 is 16 residues. In germline, CDR1 is KGHDR, CDR2 SFDVKD. V lost 3 bases to trimming and J lost 6 bases, with 17 bases between them. CDR3 nucleotides: TGTGCCACCAGTGATCGATTTATTAACAGGGTCAATGAGCAGTTCTTC. Its translation: CATSDRFINRVNEQFF.

This chain connects TRBV3-1 (or the pseudogene TRBV3-2) to TRBJ2-2; tentatively, D is TRBD2 (6 bases). The germline V gene encodes CDR1 LGHDT and CDR2 YNNKEL (reference sequence). There are 15 residues in the CDR3. Between the trimmed V and J ends, which lost 6 bases and 4 bases, there was a span of 15 bases. The CDR3 DNA sequence: TGTGCCAGCAGTCACCCCAGGGACTCCACCGGGGAGCTGTTTTTT. Amino acid sequence: CASSHPRDSTGELFF.

The chain employs TRBV9 and TRBJ2-7; the match to TRBD2 covers 7 bases. Germline-derived CDR1 and CDR2 are SGDLS and YYNGEE. The V segment lost 4 bases and the J segment 2 bases; nucleotides outside the gene matches: 9. The CDR3 has 15 amino acids. Here the CDR3 DNA reads TGTGCCAGCAGCCCGGGGGGAGGGTCCCCCTACGAGCAGTACTTC. It specifies CASSPGGGSPYEQYF. Full variable domain (missing parts from reference TRBV9 and TRBJ2-7): DSGVTQTPKHLITATGQRVTLRCSPRSGDLSVYWYQQSLDQGLQFLIQYYNGEERAKGNILERFSAQQFPDLHSELNLSSLELGDSALYFCASSPGGGSPYEQYFGPGTRLTVT.

Of note for this clone: The same CDR3 also results from other DNA sequences found in this sample. The genes are TRBV5-8 and TRBJ2-2; D perhaps matches TRBD1 (6 bases). Germline loops: CDR1 SGHTS, CDR2 YDEGEE. The CDR3 loop spans 14 amino acids. The ends were cut back, 2 bases at V and 2 bases at J, with 7 bases in the middle. The CDR3 DNA sequence: TGTGCCAGCAGCTTACAGGGTAACACCGGGGAGCTGTTTTTT. Its protein product is CASSLQGNTGELFF.

This clone has a single count. The rearrangement uses TRBV7-9 and TRBJ2-5; tentative D call: TRBD2 (6 bases). CDR3 length equals 15 residues. Germline CDR1 SEHNR, CDR2 FQNEAQ (reference sequence). Trimming cost V 0 bases and J 2 bases, with 10 bases left between them. The CDR3 spells CASSLAGGSQETQYF. The CDR3 bases are TGTGCCAGCAGCTTAGCGGGAGGTTCACAAGAGACCCAGTACTTC.

This chain connects TRBV7-6 to TRBJ2-1; D perhaps matches TRBD1 (6 bases). V was shortened by 5 bases and J by 1 base, with 18 bases between the two germline ends. The germline gives CDR1 SGHVS, CDR2 FNYEAQ. This CDR3 is 17 amino acids long. The CDR3 spells CASSHRTRGNSYNEQFF. In DNA, the CDR3 is TGTGCCAGCAGCCATCGTACCAGGGGTAATTCCTACAATGAGCAGTTCTTC.

The chain employs TRBV18 and TRBJ1-1, with TRBD1 matching over 9 bases. This CDR3 is built from 13 residues. V lost 3 bases, J lost 14 bases, and 10 bases stayed unmatched. Germline V gives CDR1 KGHSH, CDR2 LQKENI. Here the CDR3 DNA reads TGTGCCAGCTCACCGGGGACAGGGATCGAGGGATTCTTT. This translates into CASSPGTGIEGFF.

This rearrangement joins TRBV2 to TRBJ2-5; TRBD1 is a possible D gene (6 bases). The V end lost 5 bases, the J end lost 0 bases, and 13 bases lay between the germline ends. Germline CDR1 is SNHLY and CDR2 is FYNNEI. CDR3 length equals 15 residues. The CDR3 loop is CASSRTAVDQETQYF. As DNA, the CDR3 is TGTGCCAGCAGTCGGACAGCCGTCGACCAAGAGACCCAGTACTTC.

The V gene is TRBV28, the J gene TRBJ2-2, with 8 positions matching TRBD2. Germline CDR1 MDHEN, CDR2 SYDVKM. The CDR3 spans 15 residues. Trimming cost V 3 bases and J 4 bases; bases outside gene matches: 4. Here the CDR3 reads CASSFGGAGTGELFF. DNA for the CDR3: TGTGCCAGCAGTTTCGGGGGGGCGGGCACCGGGGAGCTGTTTTTT.

The chain recombines TRBV4-3 with TRBJ2-1, with TRBD1 matching 8 bases. This CDR3 is built from 16 residues. Looked up from germline, CDR1 is LGHNA and CDR2 is YSLEER. V shed 5 bases, J shed 4 bases, and the junction held 10 bases outside the gene matches. This CDR3 reads CASSGTRTGIYNEQFF. DNA for the CDR3: TGCGCCAGCAGCGGAACACGGACAGGGATATACAATGAGCAGTTCTTC.

The chain combines TRBV5-6 with TRBJ2-3, with a weak D call TRBD2 (6 bases). The V end lost 3 bases, the J end lost 3 bases, and 11 bases lay between the germline ends. This CDR3 has 14 residues. From germline, CDR1 is SGHDT and CDR2 YYEEEE. CDR3 nucleotides: TGTGCCAGCAGCTCCTACGGGGGTACAGATACGCAGTATTTT. Translating it yields CASSSYGGTDTQYF.

This sequence joins TRBV5-1 and TRBJ2-7, with D possibly TRBD1 on 6 matching bases. The V and J ends lost 0 bases and 3 bases respectively, with 13 bases between them. This CDR3 contains 15 residues. Germline V gene lookup returns CDR1 SGHRS and CDR2 YFSETQ. CDR3 in amino acids: CASSLGQAYFYEQYF. The CDR3 DNA reads as TGCGCCAGCAGCTTGGGACAGGCTTATTTCTACGAGCAGTACTTC.

This chain uses TRBV3-1 (or the pseudogene TRBV3-2) with TRBJ1-1; D is perhaps TRBD1 (5 bases). Germline V gives CDR1 LGHDT, CDR2 YNNKEL (reference sequence). CDR3 size: 13 residues. V lost 1 base and J lost 3, with 6 bases in between. The CDR3 loop reads CASSQGGDTEAFF. CDR3 nucleotide sequence: TGTGCCAGCAGCCAAGGGGGGGACACTGAAGCTTTCTTT.

The chain couples TRBV28 to TRBJ2-7, with a tentative D call TRBD2 (5 bases). V was trimmed by 6 bases and J by 4 bases, leaving 19 bases between them. This CDR3 region has 15 residues. Germline CDR1 MDHEN, CDR2 SYDVKM. Here the CDR3 reads CASSLIGSSWYEQYF. As DNA, the CDR3 is TGTGCCAGCAGCCTAATAGGGAGTTCGTGGTACGAGCAGTACTTC.

The J gene is TRBJ2-1, the V gene TRBV5-4; 7 nucleotides match TRBD2. Germline CDR1 is SGHNT and CDR2 is YYREEE (reference sequence). There are 15 residues in the CDR3. V was clipped by 2 bases and J by 3 bases; unmatched bases: 5. CDR3 in DNA: TGTGCCAGCAGCTTTCGGGGGGATCACTACAATGAGCAGTTCTTC. It specifies CASSFRGDHYNEQFF.

The chain uses TRBV6-5 and TRBJ2-7; the D gene is possibly TRBD2 (7 bases). From germline, CDR1 is MNHEY and CDR2 SVGAGI. The CDR3 extends over 15 amino acids. Trimming shortened V by 0 bases and J by 2 bases, and 11 bases separated the two germline ends. The CDR3 bases are TGTGCCAGCAGTTACTCTCGCGGGGGCACCTACGAGCAGTACTTC. Amino acids: CASSYSRGGTYEQYF.

J is TRBJ2-5 and V is TRBV4-3; D is possibly TRBD2 (7 bases). Germline loops: CDR1 LGHNA, CDR2 YSLEER. This CDR3 has 17 amino acids. Between the trimmed V and J ends, which lost 1 base and 5 bases, there was a span of 20 bases. CDR3 in amino acids: CASSQGLRGGFRETQYF. The CDR3 DNA reads TGCGCCAGCAGCCAAGGGCTTAGGGGGGGTTTTAGGGAGACCCAGTACTTC.

The table lists this clone with a count of one. Here the CDR3 reads CASSLPRRRGNTEAFF. The CDR3 DNA sequence: TGTGCCAGCAGTTTACCAAGGCGAAGGGGGAACACTGAAGCTTTCTTT. The gene calls are TRBV28 and TRBJ1-1, with D perhaps TRBD1 (5 bases). Trimming pared 2 bases from V and 1 base from J, leaving 14 bases between. This CDR3 has 16 residues. The germline CDR1 and CDR2 sequences are MDHEN and SYDVKM.

The V call is TRBV4-3, the J call TRBJ2-1; TRBD2 matches at 13 bases. CDR3 length equals 15 residues. V lost 4 bases, J lost 10 bases, and 7 bases stayed unmatched. The germline V gene encodes CDR1 LGHNA and CDR2 YSLEER. In DNA, the CDR3 is TGCGCCAGCAGCCTCACTAGCGGGGGGGCAAGGGAGCAGTTCTTC. Its translation: CASSLTSGGAREQFF.

The rearrangement uses TRBV11-3 and TRBJ2-1, with a tentative D call TRBD2 (6 bases). Germline CDR1 is SGHNT and CDR2 is YENEEA. With 1 base removed from V and 7 bases from J, the gap between germline ends came to 11 bases. CDR3 length: 14 amino acids. Written as DNA, the CDR3 is TGTGCCAGCAGCTTAGCGGGAGATATTAATGAGCAGTTCTTC. Amino acids: CASSLAGDINEQFF.

This clone showed up just once. J is TRBJ2-7 and V is TRBV2, with 8 bases fitting TRBD1. The germline gives CDR1 SNHLY, CDR2 FYNNEI. With 6 bases clipped from V and 5 bases from J, the junction kept 15 bases outside the gene matches. This CDR3 is built from 16 residues. The CDR3 region is CASRYRGYSHGDEQYF. CDR3 coding DNA: TGTGCCAGCAGGTACAGGGGGTATTCTCACGGCGACGAGCAGTACTTC. Full variable domain (remainder filled in from reference TRBV2 and TRBJ2-7): EPEVTQTPSHQVTQMGQEVILRCVPISNHLYFYWYRQILGQKVEFLVSFYNNEISEKSEIFDDQFSVERPDGSNFTLKIRSTKLEDSAMYFCASRYRGYSHGDEQYFGPGTRLTVT.

V gene TRBV7-2 combines with J gene TRBJ2-7, with D maybe TRBD2 (7 bases). Germline CDR1 and CDR2: SGHTA and FQGNSA. Trimming pared 4 bases from V and 5 bases from J, leaving 12 bases between. The CDR3 sequence is 13 residues long. The CDR3 reads CASSSPGGDEQYF. CDR3 nucleotides: TGTGCCAGCAGCTCCCCGGGGGGCGACGAGCAGTACTTC.